The present TCR beta chain was sequenced within a study of blood T cell repertoires in COVID-19 (dated by TCRdb to the early 2020s). Notes on the research overall: The collaborator samples originated in the United States, Italy and Spain and spanned the acute and convalescent phases of COVID-19. The material from the prospective study consisted of cDNA or gDNA derived from T cells, B-cell-depleted T cells, or PBMCs. The dataset comprised deeply sampled blood TCRbeta repertoires from subjects exposed to, actively infected with, or recovered from COVID-19. A freely available public database, intended as a resource for researchers studying the immune response to SARS-CoV-2, is where the repertoires were released. Samples were obtained from the ongoing ImmuneRACE study (first 160 participants) and from about 1,300 subjects provided by 6 global collaborators. Nearly every sample came with metadata listing a de-identified subject ID, COVID-19 status, age in years and sex. Where available, HLA class I and class II types were taken from metadata supplied by the sample provider and were not determined by assay-based typing.

Beyond this particular receptor, the publication reports: Clinical and demographic metadata were provided uncurated, with the amount varying by source and participant.

TCRbeta CDR3 regions were amplified from genomic DNA by means of the immunoSEQ Assay, a bias-controlled multiplex PCR. The study's processing was this. Within the assay, amplification of reference gene primers was used to estimate how many nucleated cells each sample contained. To quantify the absolute abundance of each unique TCRbeta CDR3 rearrangement, sequence reads were collapsed and filtered. For each sample, productive Simpson clonality was calculated as the square root of Simpson's diversity index across productive rearrangements. What TCRdb holds here is the immuneACCESS table cut down to in-frame rearrangements. Part of the clones is not present; checked against another copy, under half of the missing clones reflect an unresolved V gene, and the others are unexplained. That table is the source of V, J and clone size, and D and trimming were worked out from the DNA. This sample is represented by almost 250,000 clones; 86% of them were singletons. In total, the top ten clones hold 5% to 7% of the sample.

Of note for this clone: This clone's antigen is unknown. The sample holds no much larger clone one base away, and base qualities are not on file.

At one collaborating source in Seattle, patients were enrolled during active infection and were followed longitudinally through the course of disease. Each collaborating institution followed its own protocols to collect whole blood in K2EDTA tubes. For TCRbeta analysis, collaborators shipped samples in one of three forms: frozen whole blood, isolated PBMCs, or DNA extracted from either of those sample types. The source material was peripheral blood. The sequence was obtained from a woman of 80 years or more with COVID-19, enrolled during active disease.

Here the CDR3 is given as CASSYGTGFADTQYF. The nucleotide sequence is TGTGCCAGCAGCTACGGGACAGGGTTTGCAGATACGCAGTATTTT. The V gene is TRBV13 and the J gene is TRBJ2-3, and 9 bases in between align with TRBD1. Including cysteine and phenylalanine, the CDR3 has 15 amino acids. The kept DNA is CDR3 alone, 45 bases in frame from the first base. Trimmed from V: 4 bases; trimmed from J: 4 bases; junction bases lacking a gene match: 6. From the germline V gene (reference sequence), CDR1 is PRHDT and CDR2 is FYEKMQ.